The 21 T cell receptor beta chains below all came from one sample that was sequenced in a study of response to subunit inactivated influenza vaccine. TCRdb redid the calling of the RT-PCR reads with MiXCR, one entry per CDR3 protein. The sample lists approximately 500,000 distinct CDR3 sequences, 11% to 15% occurring once. The sequencing here drew on PBMCs from blood, taken roughly 12 days after vaccination. Source of these receptors: a man over 45 who received an inactivated influenza vaccine.

V is TRBV9 and J is TRBJ2-2; D remains ambiguous. This CDR3 is built from 12 residues. From germline, CDR1 is SGDLS and CDR2 YYNGEE. The V end lost 2 bases, the J end lost 8 bases, and 7 bases lay between the germline ends. CDR3 amino acids: CASSVRRGELFF. The DNA for the CDR3 is TGTGCCAGCAGCGTCAGAAGAGGGGAGCTGTTTTTT.

This clonotype was seen a few times. This chain links TRBV6-5 with TRBJ1-1, with D possibly matching TRBD1 (5 bases). V lost 6 bases to trimming and J lost 4 bases, with 21 bases between them. Germline V gives CDR1 MNHEY, CDR2 SVGAGI. This CDR3 is 16 amino acids long. CDR3 loop: CASSYHPYEGSTEAFF. The DNA for the CDR3 is TGTGCCAGCAGCTACCACCCTTATGAGGGGAGCACTGAAGCTTTCTTT.

This chain connects TRBV30 to TRBJ2-1; D unresolved. Trimming left V 8 bases short and J 0 bases short, with 11 bases between. The CDR3 extends over 13 amino acids. CDR1 is GTSNPN, CDR2 SVGIG, per germline (reference sequence). The chain's CDR3 is CATTPSSYNEQFF. The CDR3 DNA is TGTGCCACGACACCGAGCTCCTACAATGAGCAGTTCTTC.

With respect to this clonotype: An end of the junction differs from the germline gene, which may be a read error. The genes are TRBV10-3 and TRBJ2-2, with 8 positions matching TRBD2. This CDR3 region has 15 residues. Germline lookup yields CDR1 ENHRY and CDR2 SYGVKD. The DNA for the CDR3 is TGTGCCATCAGTGACCGGGCCCGAAGTAGCGGGGAGCAGTTTTTT. This gives the protein CAISDRARSSGEQFF.

The V call is TRBV30, the J call TRBJ2-3; 9 nucleotides agree with TRBD1. V gave up 0 bases and J gave up 3 bases; unmatched junction bases: 4. Looked up from germline, CDR1 is GTSNPN and CDR2 is SVGIG (reference sequence). The CDR3 covers 15 residues. CDR3 coding DNA: TGTGCCTGGAGTGTATTGGGGACAGGGACAGATACGCAGTATTTT. Translation: CAWSVLGTGTDTQYF.

The V call is TRBV20-1, the J call TRBJ2-3; D is possibly TRBD2 (6 bases). Per the germline V gene, CDR1 is DFQATT and CDR2 is SNEGSKA (reference sequence). The CDR3 extends over 14 amino acids. The V end was cut by 5 bases, the J end by 2 bases, with 14 bases between. The CDR3 nucleotides read TGCAGTGCTGGGATTGGGAGGCTCACAGATACGCAGTATTTT. Amino acids: CSAGIGRLTDTQYF.

This clonotype was seen a few times. The rearrangement links TRBV24-1 to TRBJ1-5; D may be TRBD1 (6 bases). V was shortened by 2 bases and J by 7 bases, with 14 bases between the two germline ends. Germline assignment: CDR1 KGHDR and CDR2 SFDVKD. The CDR3 covers 15 residues. DNA for the CDR3: TGTGCCACCAGTGATTCGCACAGGGTCGGGCAGCCCCAGCATTTT. Amino acid sequence: CATSDSHRVGQPQHF.

This clonotype was found many times. The V call is TRBV11-2, the J call TRBJ1-4; unclear D gene. V was pared by 3 bases and J by 4 bases, with 12 bases between. From germline, CDR1 is SGHAT and CDR2 FQNNGV. The CDR3 covers 15 residues. CDR3 region: CASSLGYQLNEKLFF. CDR3 nucleotides: TGTGCCAGCAGCTTGGGTTATCAGCTTAATGAAAAACTGTTTTTT.

This chain links TRBV3-1 with TRBJ1-1; no reliable D call. CDR3 length equals 15 residues. Trimming took 4 bases from V and 1 from J, leaving 13 bases between them. The germline V gene has CDR1 LGHDT and CDR2 YNNKEL (reference sequence). CDR3 region: CASSPRVLANTEAFF. The CDR3 coding sequence is TGTGCCAGCAGCCCAAGGGTCCTCGCGAACACTGAAGCTTTCTTT.

This clonotype was recorded at least ten times. V usage is TRBV10-3 and J usage is TRBJ2-4; no reliable D call. Looked up from germline, CDR1 is ENHRY and CDR2 is SYGVKD. This CDR3 comprises 12 residues. Trimming removed 4 bases at V and 9 bases at J, with 10 bases between. CDR3 nucleotide sequence: TGTGCCATCAGTGGTTCTAGAGCCATTCAGTACTTC. Translated, it gives CAISGSRAIQYF.

The chain joins TRBV10-3 to TRBJ2-1, with 14 bases matching TRBD2. Losses at the gene ends were 4 bases for V and 4 bases for J; bases not matched to a gene: 9. The CDR3 contains 18 residues. Germline V lookup: CDR1 ENHRY, CDR2 SYGVKD. This CDR3 reads CAISGRGLAGGVYNEQFF. As DNA, the CDR3 is TGTGCCATCAGTGGGAGAGGACTAGCGGGGGGAGTTTACAATGAGCAGTTCTTC.

This clonotype was counted a few times. The chain is built from TRBV29-1 and TRBJ2-5; possibly TRBD1 or TRBD2 for D (5 bases each). Between the trimmed V and J ends, which lost 5 bases and 5 bases, there was a span of 21 bases. CDR1 is SQVTM, CDR2 ANQGSEA, per germline. This CDR3 spans 15 amino acids. The CDR3 coding sequence is TGCAGCGTTTCAAAAGCAGGGACGGGCCTGGAGACCCAGTACTTC. Protein: CSVSKAGTGLETQYF.

A remark on this clonotype: Mismatch with germline at one junction end may stem from a read error. This chain joins TRBV7-2 and TRBJ2-1, with 11 bases fitting TRBD2. The CDR3 spans 15 residues. In germline, CDR1 is SGHTA, CDR2 FQGNSA. CDR3 in DNA: TGTGCCAGCAGTTTAGCGGGAGGGTATGGTAATGAGCAGTTCTTC. This translates into CASSLAGGYGNEQFF.

This clonotype occurred many times. The rearrangement joins TRBV24-1 to TRBJ2-1, with 12 bases that match TRBD1. The ends lost 5 bases at V and 7 bases at J; junction bases unmatched: 8. The germline V gene encodes CDR1 KGHDR and CDR2 SFDVKD. This CDR3 region has 16 residues. The CDR3 nucleotides are TGTGCCACCAGTGTTCACGGGACAGGGGGCTCGAATGAGCAGTTCTTC. It is translated as CATSVHGTGGSNEQFF.

The chain uses TRBV6-5 and TRBJ2-5; weak D call: TRBD1 (6 bases). Looked up from germline, CDR1 is MNHEY and CDR2 is SVGAGI. Trimming removed 4 bases from V and 1 base from J, with 13 bases in between. This CDR3 spans 15 amino acids. The CDR3 nucleotides read TGTGCCAGCAGTTTACTCGTGGGGGCCCAAGAGACCCAGTACTTC. It codes for CASSLLVGAQETQYF.

This chain links TRBV5-1 with TRBJ2-1; D remains unclear. Trimming left V 5 bases short and J 4 bases short, with 13 bases between. The germline gives CDR1 SGHRS, CDR2 YFSETQ. The CDR3 is made up of 14 amino acids. Here the CDR3 reads CASSPPRSYNEQFF. CDR3 nucleotide sequence: TGCGCCAGCAGTCCCCCACGCTCGTACAATGAGCAGTTCTTC. Using reference TRBV5-1 and TRBJ2-1 for the parts outside the CDR3, the full variable domain is KAGVTQTPRYLIKTRGQQVTLSCSPISGHRSVSWYQQTPGQGLQFLFEYFSETQRNKGNFPGRFSGRQFSNSRSEMNVSTLELGDSALYLCASSPPRSYNEQFFGPGTRLTVL.

This rearrangement joins TRBV4-1 to TRBJ2-7; 11 nucleotides match TRBD1. Germline trimming cut 5 bases from V and 4 bases from J; bases unmatched to any gene: 13. This CDR3 comprises 17 residues. The germline V gene has CDR1 MGHRA and CDR2 YSYEKL. This chain's CDR3 is CASSATRGQGASYEQYF. CDR3 nucleotides: TGCGCCAGCAGCGCAACCCGAGGACAGGGGGCCTCATACGAGCAGTACTTC.

Remarks on this clonotype: A much larger clone lies one base from this, so it may be a read error. This chain joins TRBV24-1 and TRBJ2-2; 12 bases line up with TRBD1. From germline, CDR1 is KGHDR and CDR2 SFDVKD. The CDR3 has 16 amino acids. The CDR3 region is CGTSDSGQGATGELFF. DNA of the CDR3: TGTGGCACCAGTGATTCGGGACAGGGGGCCACCGGGGAGCTGTTTTTT.

This clonotype was counted only a few times. The J gene is TRBJ2-7, the V gene TRBV11-1; 10 nucleotides match TRBD2. Germline V CDR1 and CDR2: SGHAT, FQDESV (reference sequence). CDR3 size: 19 residues. Losses at the gene ends were 5 bases for V and 4 bases for J; bases not matched to a gene: 20. The CDR3 nucleotides read TGTGCCAGCAGCCGCGGCGCCGGATCCACATTAGCGGGAGGATACGAGCAGTACTTC. Encoded protein: CASSRGAGSTLAGGYEQYF.

The chain recombines TRBV19 with TRBJ2-3, with TRBD2 matching over 7 bases. The germline V gene encodes CDR1 LNHDA and CDR2 SQIVND (reference sequence). V was pared by 8 bases and J by 2 bases, with 4 bases of the junction left unmatched. There are 13 residues in the CDR3. CDR3 DNA sequence: TGTGCCAGTCGTCTAGCGGCCACAGATACGCAGTATTTT. Amino acids: CASRLAATDTQYF.

This clonotype was counted at least ten times. The rearrangement links TRBV9 to TRBJ2-5; 8 bases match TRBD2. The V gene's germline CDR1 is SGDLS and CDR2 YYNGEE. V gave up 5 bases and J gave up 4 bases; unmatched junction bases: 16. CDR3 length: 17 amino acids. The CDR3 sequence: CASSQSGSPQTRETQYF. The DNA of the CDR3 is TGTGCCAGCAGTCAAAGCGGGAGCCCCCAAACGAGAGAGACCCAGTACTTC.